What follows are 2 T cell receptor beta chains derived from one specimen sequenced in a study of blood T cell repertoires in COVID-19. Libraries were prepared by immunoSEQ multiplex PCR; TCRdb keeps only in-frame clonotypes and omits some of them. The sample carries roughly 43,000 clones, about 89% recorded once. The sequencing input was peripheral blood. All receptors derive from a human donor in a cohort sampled during active COVID-19.

CDR3 sequence reads: CASSPRGTGGSTEAFF. CDR3 in DNA: TGTGCCAGCAGCCCGCGCGGGACAGGGGGGAGCACTGAAGCTTTCTTT. The gene calls are TRBV7-9 and TRBJ1-1; 11 bases align to TRBD1. Germline-derived CDR1 and CDR2 are SEHNR and FQNEAQ (reference sequence). The V gene end was trimmed by 5 bases and the J gene end by 4 bases; junction bases not matched to a gene: 9. The length of the CDR3 is 16 residues.

J is TRBJ2-5 and V is TRBV4-1; D is possibly TRBD2 (6 bases). V was clipped by 0 bases and J by 0 bases, with 8 bases between them. CDR3 size: 15 residues. Germline V gene data show CDR1 as MGHRA and CDR2 as YSYEKL. CDR3 sequence (DNA): TGCGCCAGCAGCCAAGATACGGGGGACCAAGAGACCCAGTACTTC. Its translation: CASSQDTGDQETQYF.